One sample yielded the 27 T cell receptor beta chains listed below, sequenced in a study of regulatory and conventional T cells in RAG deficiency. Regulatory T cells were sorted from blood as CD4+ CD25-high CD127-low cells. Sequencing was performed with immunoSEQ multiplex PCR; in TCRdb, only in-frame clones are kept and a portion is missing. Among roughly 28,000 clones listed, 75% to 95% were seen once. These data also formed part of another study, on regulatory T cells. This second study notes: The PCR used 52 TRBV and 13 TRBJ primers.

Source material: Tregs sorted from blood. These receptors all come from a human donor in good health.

CDR3 loop: CASSLRRGGGADTQYF. CDR3 nucleotides: TGTGCCAGCAGCTTAAGGCGGGGGGGCGGCGCAGATACGCAGTATTTT. The chain has TRBV7-6 and TRBJ2-3; 9 bases align to TRBD2. The V gene's germline CDR1 is SGHVS and CDR2 FNYEAQ. The CDR3 length is 16 residues. The ends lost 2 bases at V and 4 bases at J; junction bases unmatched: 7. Combining the CDR3 with reference TRBV7-6 and TRBJ2-3 gives the whole variable domain GAGVSQSPRYKVTKRGQDVALRCDPISGHVSLYWYRQALGQGPEFLTYFNYEAQQDKSGLPNDRFSAERPEGSISTLTIQRTEQRDSAMYRCASSLRRGGGADTQYFGPGTRLTVL.

The CDR3 sequence is CATHRGRRLYTEAFF. The CDR3 region has the DNA TGTGCCACCCACAGGGGGAGACGATTATACACTGAAGCTTTCTTT. The chain has TRBV7-9 and TRBJ1-1; 8 bases are shared with TRBD1. Germline V gene lookup returns CDR1 SEHNR and CDR2 FQNEAQ (reference sequence). The CDR3 contains 15 residues. The V gene end was trimmed by 10 bases and the J gene end by 3 bases; junction bases not matched to a gene: 13.

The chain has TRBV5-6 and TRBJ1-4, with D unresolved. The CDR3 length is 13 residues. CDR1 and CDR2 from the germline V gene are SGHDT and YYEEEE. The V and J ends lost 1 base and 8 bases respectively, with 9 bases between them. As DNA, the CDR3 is TGTGCCAGCAGCTTGTTCCGGCCCGAAAAACTGTTTTTT. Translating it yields CASSLFRPEKLFF.

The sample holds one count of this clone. As DNA, the CDR3 is TGTGCCTGGAGATTGCAGGGGTCAAGGGAGACCCAGTACTTC. This gives the protein CAWRLQGSRETQYF. The rearrangement joins TRBV30 to TRBJ2-5, with a weak D call TRBD1 (6 bases). Trimming removed 3 bases at V and 5 bases at J, with 16 bases between. Germline V CDR1 and CDR2: GTSNPN, SVGIG (reference sequence). This CDR3 region has 14 residues.

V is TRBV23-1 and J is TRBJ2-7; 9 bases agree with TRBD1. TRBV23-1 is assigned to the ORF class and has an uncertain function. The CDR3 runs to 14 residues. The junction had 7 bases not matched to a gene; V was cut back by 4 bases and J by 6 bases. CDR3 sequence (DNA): TGCGCCAGCAGTCGAGACAGGGGGGGTTCCGAGCAGTACTTC. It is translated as CASSRDRGGSEQYF.

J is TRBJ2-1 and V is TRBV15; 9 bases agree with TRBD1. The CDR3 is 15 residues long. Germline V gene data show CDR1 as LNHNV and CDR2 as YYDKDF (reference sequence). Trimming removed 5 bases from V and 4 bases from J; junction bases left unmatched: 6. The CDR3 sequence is CATSGLGQGYNEQFF. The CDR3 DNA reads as TGTGCCACCAGCGGATTAGGACAGGGGTACAATGAGCAGTTCTTC.

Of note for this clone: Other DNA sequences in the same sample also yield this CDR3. The DNA of the CDR3 is TGTGCCAGCTCACCAGGGGCTAATTCACCCCTCCACTTT. Its translation is CASSPGANSPLHF. V and J are TRBV18 and TRBJ1-6; tentative D call: TRBD1 (5 bases). V was shortened by 2 bases and J by 6 bases, with 5 bases between the two germline ends. The germline gives CDR1 KGHSH, CDR2 LQKENI. This CDR3 comprises 13 residues.

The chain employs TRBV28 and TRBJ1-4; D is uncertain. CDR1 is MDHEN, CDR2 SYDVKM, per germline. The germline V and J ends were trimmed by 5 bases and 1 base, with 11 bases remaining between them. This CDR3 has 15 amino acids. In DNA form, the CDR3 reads TGTGCCAGCAGTCCATCAGGCTTAACTAATGAAAAACTGTTTTTT. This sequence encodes CASSPSGLTNEKLFF. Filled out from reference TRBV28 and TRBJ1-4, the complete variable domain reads DVKVTQSSRYLVKRTGEKVFLECVQDMDHENMFWYRQDPGLGLRLIYFSYDVKMKEKGDIPEGYSVSREKKERFSLILESASTNQTSMYLCASSPSGLTNEKLFFGSGTQLSVL.

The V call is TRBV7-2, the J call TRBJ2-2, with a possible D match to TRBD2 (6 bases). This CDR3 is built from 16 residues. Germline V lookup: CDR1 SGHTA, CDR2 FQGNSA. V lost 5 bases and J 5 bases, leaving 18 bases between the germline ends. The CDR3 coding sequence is TGTGCCAGCAGCAGAAATAGCGGCCCGGGGACCGGGGAGCTGTTTTTT. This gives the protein CASSRNSGPGTGELFF. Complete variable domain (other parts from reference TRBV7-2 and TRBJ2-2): GAGVSQSPSNKVTEKGKDVELRCDPISGHTALYWYRQSLGQGLEFLIYFQGNSAPDKSGLPSDRFSAERTGGSVSTLTIQRTQQEDSAVYLCASSRNSGPGTGELFFGEGSRLTVL.

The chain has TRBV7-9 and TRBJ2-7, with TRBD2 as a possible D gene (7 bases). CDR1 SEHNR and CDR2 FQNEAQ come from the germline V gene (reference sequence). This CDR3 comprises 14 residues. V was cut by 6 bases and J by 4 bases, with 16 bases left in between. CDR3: CASRRFGRGYEQYF. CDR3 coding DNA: TGTGCCAGCAGACGATTTGGGAGGGGGTACGAGCAGTACTTC.

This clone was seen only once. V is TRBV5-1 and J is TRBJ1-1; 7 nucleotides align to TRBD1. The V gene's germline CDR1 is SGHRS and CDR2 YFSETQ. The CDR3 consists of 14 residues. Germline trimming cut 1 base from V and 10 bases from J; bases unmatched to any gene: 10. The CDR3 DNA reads TGCGCCAGCAGCTTGTCGGCACCGGGACAGAGAGCTTTCTTT. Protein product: CASSLSAPGQRAFF.

CDR3 in DNA: TGTGCCAGCAGCTTAGTCCAGACTCAAGAGACCCAGTACTTC. Protein sequence: CASSLVQTQETQYF. The gene calls are TRBV11-2 and TRBJ2-5; D uncertain. This CDR3 region has 14 residues. V was pared by 1 base and J by 2 bases, with 8 bases between. The germline V gene encodes CDR1 SGHAT and CDR2 FQNNGV.

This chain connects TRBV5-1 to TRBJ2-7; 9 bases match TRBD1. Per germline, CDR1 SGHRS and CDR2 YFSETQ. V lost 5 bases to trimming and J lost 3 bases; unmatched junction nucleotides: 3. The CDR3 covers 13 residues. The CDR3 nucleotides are TGCGCCAGCAGTGGGACAGGGCTCTACGAGCAGTACTTC. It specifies CASSGTGLYEQYF.

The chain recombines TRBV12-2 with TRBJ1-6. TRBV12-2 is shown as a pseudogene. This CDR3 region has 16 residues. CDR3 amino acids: CASRPGPLLYNSPLHF. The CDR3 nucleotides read TGTGCAAGTCGTCCCGGACCTTTATTATATAATTCACCCCTCCACTTT.

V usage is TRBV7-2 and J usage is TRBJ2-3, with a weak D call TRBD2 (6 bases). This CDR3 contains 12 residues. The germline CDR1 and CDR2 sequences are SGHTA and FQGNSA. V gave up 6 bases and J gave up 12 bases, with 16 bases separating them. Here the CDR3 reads CASSQGSGTQYF. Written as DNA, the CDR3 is TGTGCCAGCAGTCAAGGTAGTGGGACTCAGTATTTT.

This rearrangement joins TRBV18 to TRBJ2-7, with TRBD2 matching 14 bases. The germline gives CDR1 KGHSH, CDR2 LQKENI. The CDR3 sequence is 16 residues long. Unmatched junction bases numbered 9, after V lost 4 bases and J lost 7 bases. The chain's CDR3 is CASSRTSGGLQVEQYF. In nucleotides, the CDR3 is TGTGCCAGCTCACGGACTAGCGGGGGGCTGCAGGTGGAGCAGTACTTC. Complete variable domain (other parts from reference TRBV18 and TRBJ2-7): NAGVMQNPRHLVRRRGQEARLRCSPMKGHSHVYWYRQLPEEGLKFMVYLQKENIIDESGMPKERFSAEFPKEGPSILRIQQVVRGDSAAYFCASSRTSGGLQVEQYFGPGTRLTVT.

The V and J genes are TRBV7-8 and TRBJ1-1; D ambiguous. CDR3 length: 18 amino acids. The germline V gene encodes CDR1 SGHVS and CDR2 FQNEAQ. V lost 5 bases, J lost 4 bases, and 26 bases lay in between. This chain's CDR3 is CASSHIPGRERWSTEAFF. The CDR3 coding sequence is TGTGCCAGCAGCCACATCCCGGGGAGAGAACGGTGGAGCACTGAAGCTTTCTTT.

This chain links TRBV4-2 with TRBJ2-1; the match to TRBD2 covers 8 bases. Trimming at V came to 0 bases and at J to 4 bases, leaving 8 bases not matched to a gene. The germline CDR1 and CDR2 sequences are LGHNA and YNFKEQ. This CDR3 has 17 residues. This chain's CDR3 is CASSQDVRGGRYNEQFF. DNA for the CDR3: TGTGCCAGCAGCCAAGATGTTCGGGGGGGCCGTTACAATGAGCAGTTCTTC.

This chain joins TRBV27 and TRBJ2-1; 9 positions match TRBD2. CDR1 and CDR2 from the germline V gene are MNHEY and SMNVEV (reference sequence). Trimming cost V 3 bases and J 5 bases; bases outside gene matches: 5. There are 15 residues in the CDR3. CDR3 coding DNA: TGTGCCAGCAGTTTGTTGGGCGGGGGGGACAATGAGCAGTTCTTC. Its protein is CASSLLGGGDNEQFF.

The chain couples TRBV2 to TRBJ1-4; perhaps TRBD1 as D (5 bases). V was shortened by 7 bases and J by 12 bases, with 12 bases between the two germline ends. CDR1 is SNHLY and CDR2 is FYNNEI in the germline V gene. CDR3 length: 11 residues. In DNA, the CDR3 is TGTGCCAGCACGATGACGGGGGAACTGTTTTTT. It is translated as CASTMTGELFF.

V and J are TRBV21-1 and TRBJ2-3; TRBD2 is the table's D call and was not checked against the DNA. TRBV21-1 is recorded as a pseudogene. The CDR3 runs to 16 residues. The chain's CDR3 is CASRPRGRGGSDTQYF. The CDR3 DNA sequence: TGTGCCAGCAGACCACGAGGGCGGGGGGGTTCAGATACGCAGTATTTT.

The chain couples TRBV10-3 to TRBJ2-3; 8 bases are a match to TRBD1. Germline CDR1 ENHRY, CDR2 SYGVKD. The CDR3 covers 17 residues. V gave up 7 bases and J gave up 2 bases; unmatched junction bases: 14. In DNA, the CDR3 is TGTGCCATCACTCGTTCCGGCCGGACAGGGACCACAGATACGCAGTATTTT. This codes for CAITRSGRTGTTDTQYF.

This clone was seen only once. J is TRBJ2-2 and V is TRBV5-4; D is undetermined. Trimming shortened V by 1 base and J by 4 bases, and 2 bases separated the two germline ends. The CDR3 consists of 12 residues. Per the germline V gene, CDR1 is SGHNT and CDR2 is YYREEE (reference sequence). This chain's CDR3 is CASSLSTGELFF. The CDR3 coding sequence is TGTGCCAGCAGCTTGTCCACCGGGGAGCTGTTTTTT.

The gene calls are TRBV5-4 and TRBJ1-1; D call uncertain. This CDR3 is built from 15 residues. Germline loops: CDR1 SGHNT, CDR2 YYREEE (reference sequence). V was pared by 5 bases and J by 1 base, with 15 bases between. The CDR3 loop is CASSTLRGQNTEAFF. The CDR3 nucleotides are TGTGCCAGCAGTACGTTGAGAGGGCAGAACACTGAAGCTTTCTTT. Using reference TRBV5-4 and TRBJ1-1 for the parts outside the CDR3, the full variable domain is ETGVTQSPTHLIKTRGQQVTLRCSSQSGHNTVSWYQQALGQGPQFIFQYYREEENGRGNFPPRFSGLQFPNYSSELNVNALELDDSALYLCASSTLRGQNTEAFFGQGTRLTVV.

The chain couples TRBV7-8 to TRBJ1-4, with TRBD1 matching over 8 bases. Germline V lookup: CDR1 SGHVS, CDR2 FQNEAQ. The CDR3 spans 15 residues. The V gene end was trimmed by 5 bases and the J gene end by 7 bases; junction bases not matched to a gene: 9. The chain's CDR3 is CASSPRQGRGEKLFF. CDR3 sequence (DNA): TGTGCCAGCAGCCCACGACAGGGGCGGGGTGAAAAACTGTTTTTT.

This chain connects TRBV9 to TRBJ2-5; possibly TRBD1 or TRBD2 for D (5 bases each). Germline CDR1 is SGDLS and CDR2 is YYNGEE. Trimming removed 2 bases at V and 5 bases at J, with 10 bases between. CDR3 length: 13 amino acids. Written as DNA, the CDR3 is TGTGCCAGCAGCGTGGGACCCGGGGAGACCCAGTACTTC. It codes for CASSVGPGETQYF. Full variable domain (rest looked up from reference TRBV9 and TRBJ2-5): DSGVTQTPKHLITATGQRVTLRCSPRSGDLSVYWYQQSLDQGLQFLIQYYNGEERAKGNILERFSAQQFPDLHSELNLSSLELGDSALYFCASSVGPGETQYFGPGTRLLVL.

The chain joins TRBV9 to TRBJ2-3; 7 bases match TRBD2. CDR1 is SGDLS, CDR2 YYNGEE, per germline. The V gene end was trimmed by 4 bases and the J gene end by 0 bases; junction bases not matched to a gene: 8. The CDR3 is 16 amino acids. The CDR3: CASSFRGGASTDTQYF. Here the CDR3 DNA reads TGTGCCAGCAGCTTCCGCGGGGGAGCTAGCACAGATACGCAGTATTTT.